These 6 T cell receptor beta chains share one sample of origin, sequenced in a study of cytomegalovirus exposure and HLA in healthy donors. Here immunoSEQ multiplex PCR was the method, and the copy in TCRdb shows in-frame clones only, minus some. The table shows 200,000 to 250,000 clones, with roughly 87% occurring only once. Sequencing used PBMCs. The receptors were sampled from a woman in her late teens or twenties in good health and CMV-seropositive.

This CDR3 is CAWTLTVNTEAFF. The CDR3 DNA reads TGTGCCTGGACATTAACAGTGAACACTGAAGCTTTCTTT. The chain uses TRBV30 and TRBJ1-1; D is uncertain. Per the germline V gene, CDR1 is GTSNPN and CDR2 is SVGIG (reference sequence). This CDR3 spans 13 amino acids. With 4 bases removed from V and 0 bases from J, the gap between germline ends came to 9 bases.

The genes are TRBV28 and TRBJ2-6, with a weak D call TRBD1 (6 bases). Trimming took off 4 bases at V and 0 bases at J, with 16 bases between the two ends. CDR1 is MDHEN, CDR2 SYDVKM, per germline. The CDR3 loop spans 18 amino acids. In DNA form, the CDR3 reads TGTGCCAGCAGTTCTACACAGGGTAGCAGCTCTGGGGCCAACGTCCTGACTTTC. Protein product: CASSSTQGSSSGANVLTF.

The CDR3 DNA is TGCGCCAGCAGCCAAGGGAGGGGGGGGTCTCAGCCCCAGCATTTT. This translates into CASSQGRGGSQPQHF. The gene calls are TRBV4-1 and TRBJ1-5, with D tentatively TRBD1 (6 bases). Trimming stripped 1 base from V and 6 bases from J, with 13 bases between. This CDR3 contains 15 residues. Germline CDR1 reads MGHRA; CDR2 reads YSYEKL.

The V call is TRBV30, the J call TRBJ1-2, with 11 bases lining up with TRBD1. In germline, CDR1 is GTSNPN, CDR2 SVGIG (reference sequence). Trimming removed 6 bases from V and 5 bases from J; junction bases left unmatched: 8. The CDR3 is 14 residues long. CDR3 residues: CACPGQGASYGYTF. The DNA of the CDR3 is TGTGCCTGTCCAGGACAGGGGGCTTCGTATGGCTACACCTTC.

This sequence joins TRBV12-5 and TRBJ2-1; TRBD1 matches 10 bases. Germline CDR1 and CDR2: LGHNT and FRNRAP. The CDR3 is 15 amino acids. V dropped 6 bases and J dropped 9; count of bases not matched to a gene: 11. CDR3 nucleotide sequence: TGTGCTAGTGGCCGTCCCGGGACAGGGGTTGGTGAGCAGTTCTTC. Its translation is CASGRPGTGVGEQFF.

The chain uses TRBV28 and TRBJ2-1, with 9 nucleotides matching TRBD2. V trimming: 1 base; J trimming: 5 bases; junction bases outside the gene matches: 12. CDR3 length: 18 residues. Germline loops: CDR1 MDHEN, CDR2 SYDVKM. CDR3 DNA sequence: TGTGCCAGCAGTTTATTCTCCCTAGGGCGGGAGGGGAACAATGAGCAGTTCTTC. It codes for CASSLFSLGREGNNEQFF.